This record concerns one TCR beta chain sequence. The antigen is undetermined. The germline CDR1 and CDR2 sequences are SGHDT and YYEEEE. The CDR3 runs to 13 residues. The V and J ends lost 0 bases and 7 bases respectively, with 10 bases between them. The sample belongs to a study of T cells in localized non-small cell lung cancer. Study results and limitations: Uninvolved adjacent lung showed the highest T cell clonality, exceeding tumor. Blood T cell density predicted longer survival; adjacent-lung clonality, shorter. In adjacent lung, a median around 52 of the top 100 tumor clones were found.

Sequenced by immunoSEQ multiplex PCR; TCRdb stores in-frame clones only, minus some. Among 90,000 to 100,000 clones listed, approximately 90% were seen once. This chain links TRBV5-6 with TRBJ1-2, with a possible D match to TRBD1 (5 bases). The source is a woman aged 40-75 years with stage II squamous cell lung carcinoma. Sequenced material: PBMCs, taken before any cancer treatment. CDR3 in amino acids: CASSLAGISGYTF. DNA of the CDR3: TGTGCCAGCAGCTTGGCAGGGATTAGTGGCTACACCTTC.